This T cell receptor (beta chain) was obtained from a study of cytomegalovirus exposure and HLA in healthy donors. General study points: More clonal expansion characterized HLA-associated TCR beta chains than equally common others in a later analysis.

A multiplex PCR was run with 60 Vbeta primers and 13 Jbeta primers. The protocol was immunoSEQ multiplex PCR, while the TCRdb copy is restricted to in-frame clones and leaves out a portion. The data hold 160,000 or so clones, with around 72% observed a single time. The table lists this clone with a few counts. Its cognate antigen is unknown. The germline V gene encodes CDR1 LNHDA and CDR2 SQIVND (reference sequence). V gave up 8 bases and J gave up 0 bases, with 14 bases separating them. This CDR3 contains 16 residues. When sampled, the donors appeared nominally healthy, though they likely had unrecorded immune exposures.

The source of this sequence is a woman aged 35 to 49 in good health and CMV-seropositive. Sequenced input: PBMCs. The chain joins TRBV19 to TRBJ2-6, with TRBD1 as a possible D gene (5 bases). CDR3 in amino acids: CASGRQPVSGANVLTF. The CDR3 nucleotides read TGTGCCAGTGGGCGACAGCCCGTCTCTGGGGCCAACGTCCTGACTTTC.